A single sample is the source of the 21 T cell receptor beta chains below, sequenced in a study of shared clonotypes between healthy human individuals. Sequencing was performed with immunoSEQ multiplex PCR; in TCRdb, only in-frame clones are kept and a portion is missing. The repertoire holds over a million clones, with over 95% as singletons. Input material: naive CD4+ T cells sorted from blood. Subset reported: CD45RA+ positively selected. The source of these receptors is a man in his thirties or forties in good health.

V and J are TRBV5-1 and TRBJ2-5; D gene unclear. Germline V gene data show CDR1 as SGHRS and CDR2 as YFSETQ. This CDR3 region has 16 residues. The germline V and J ends were trimmed by 0 bases and 0 bases, with 12 bases remaining between them. This chain's CDR3 is CASSLGGTLDQETQYF. The DNA of the CDR3 is TGCGCCAGCAGCTTGGGGGGAACGTTGGACCAAGAGACCCAGTACTTC.

The chain uses TRBV11-2 and TRBJ2-3, with D perhaps TRBD2 (6 bases). V was cut by 5 bases and J by 4 bases, with 16 bases left in between. The CDR3 sequence is 15 residues long. The V gene's germline CDR1 is SGHAT and CDR2 FQNNGV. In DNA, the CDR3 is TGTGCCAGCAGCAGGGGCGCCATAGCGGCAGATACGCAGTATTTT. Translation gives CASSRGAIAADTQYF. The whole variable domain, remainder taken from reference TRBV11-2 and TRBJ2-3, is EAGVAQSPRYKIIEKRQSVAFWCNPISGHATLYWYQQILGQGPKLLIQFQNNGVVDDSQLPKDRFSAERLKGVDSTLKIQPAKLEDSAVYLCASSRGAIAADTQYFGPGTRLTVL.

The chain is built from TRBV6-5 and TRBJ1-1; D is possibly TRBD1 (6 bases). The CDR3 contains 15 residues. The germline gives CDR1 MNHEY, CDR2 SVGAGI. V was clipped by 7 bases and J by 4 bases, with 19 bases between them. DNA for the CDR3: TGTGCCAGCACCCCTTCGGGGGGGCGGGGCACTGAAGCTTTCTTT. Translation gives CASTPSGGRGTEAFF.

The V and J genes are TRBV10-2 and TRBJ1-5, with TRBD1 identical over 11 bases. The CDR3 loop spans 15 amino acids. The ends lost 6 bases at V and 6 bases at J; junction bases unmatched: 7. Germline V gene data show CDR1 as WSHSY and CDR2 as SAAADI. The CDR3 protein is CASRPGQGAGQPQHF. CDR3 coding DNA: TGCGCCAGCAGACCCGGACAGGGGGCAGGTCAGCCCCAGCATTTT.

CDR3 sequence (DNA): TGTGCCAGCAGTCACCTGGGACTAGAGAGAACCTACGAGCAGTACTTC. Amino acids: CASSHLGLERTYEQYF. This rearrangement joins TRBV6-6 to TRBJ2-7, with TRBD2 identical over 8 bases. This CDR3 is built from 16 residues. Looked up from germline, CDR1 is MNHNY and CDR2 is SVGAGI (reference sequence). V shed 5 bases and J 2 bases; nucleotides not matched to a gene: 11.

CDR3 residues: CASSVFGTGANNQPQHF. The CDR3 DNA is TGTGCCAGCAGTGTTTTCGGGACAGGGGCCAACAATCAGCCCCAGCATTTT. The rearrangement joins TRBV6-1 to TRBJ1-5; 10 bases match TRBD1. The trim removed 4 bases at V and 3 bases at J, leaving 9 bases unmatched. The CDR3 runs 17 residues. Germline V lookup: CDR1 MNHNS, CDR2 SASEGT.

The V call is TRBV30, the J call TRBJ2-1; 9 bases are a match to TRBD1. The V segment lost 5 bases and the J segment 12 bases; nucleotides outside the gene matches: 5. CDR1 GTSNPN and CDR2 SVGIG come from the germline V gene (reference sequence). The CDR3 spans 11 residues. Written as DNA, the CDR3 is TGTGCCTGGCTCAAGACAGGGGGGCAGTTCTTC. It translates to CAWLKTGGQFF.

J is TRBJ1-2 and V is TRBV11-2; 8 bases are a match to TRBD1. The CDR3 spans 14 residues. Losses at the gene ends were 5 bases for V and 4 bases for J; bases not matched to a gene: 6. Germline CDR1 reads SGHAT; CDR2 reads FQNNGV. The CDR3 DNA sequence: TGTGCCAGCAGCCGGCAGGACAGGGCCTATGGCTACACCTTC. Translating it yields CASSRQDRAYGYTF.

The chain recombines TRBV5-1 with TRBJ2-1; no clear D. V lost 2 bases and J lost 8, with 11 bases in between. The germline V gene has CDR1 SGHRS and CDR2 YFSETQ. The CDR3 covers 13 residues. The CDR3: CASSLAGPDEQFF. The CDR3, as DNA: TGCGCCAGCAGCTTAGCCGGGCCGGATGAGCAGTTCTTC.

This clone has more than one count but fewer than ten. The chain recombines TRBV2 with TRBJ1-3; a possible D gene is TRBD1 (5 bases). CDR1 SNHLY and CDR2 FYNNEI come from the germline V gene. V was pared by 7 bases and J by 0 bases, with 10 bases between. The CDR3 runs 14 residues. The CDR3 spells CASNRQSSGNTIYF. Written as DNA, the CDR3 is TGTGCCAGCAATCGACAGTCCTCTGGAAACACCATATATTTT.

The chain is built from TRBV9 and TRBJ2-1, with TRBD2 matching 12 bases. The CDR3 spans 16 residues. Germline CDR1 is SGDLS and CDR2 is YYNGEE. V was clipped by 4 bases and J by 8 bases; unmatched bases: 10. CDR3 region: CASSSGLAGSLDEQFF. DNA for the CDR3: TGTGCCAGCAGCTCTGGACTAGCGGGATCGTTGGATGAGCAGTTCTTC.

The V and J genes are TRBV2 and TRBJ1-5; D ambiguous. Germline values: CDR1 SNHLY, CDR2 FYNNEI. With 4 bases removed from V and 5 bases from J, the gap between germline ends came to 9 bases. The CDR3 length is 13 residues. The CDR3 coding sequence is TGTGCCAGCAGTGGAGAAAGCCATCAGCCCCAGCATTTT. Protein product: CASSGESHQPQHF.

This rearrangement joins TRBV28 to TRBJ1-5; no clear D. V dropped 5 bases and J dropped 0 bases, with 11 bases sitting between them. The CDR3 is 15 residues long. Germline V CDR1 and CDR2: MDHEN, SYDVKM. DNA for the CDR3: TGTGCCAGCAGTCGGAGGCAGCCTAGCAATCAGCCCCAGCATTTT. Translation: CASSRRQPSNQPQHF.

V is TRBV7-8 and J is TRBJ1-4; D remains unclear. Germline V gene lookup returns CDR1 SGHVS and CDR2 FQNEAQ. Trimming left V 2 bases short and J 7 bases short, with 17 bases between. CDR3 size: 16 residues. CDR3 DNA sequence: TGTGCCAGCAGCTTAAGGCCCTCCCTCGTGGCTGAAAAACTGTTTTTT. It encodes CASSLRPSLVAEKLFF.

The chain uses TRBV4-3 and TRBJ2-3; TRBD2 agrees at 7 bases. Germline lookup yields CDR1 LGHNA and CDR2 YSLEER. CDR3 size: 16 residues. The trim removed 0 bases at V and 6 bases at J, leaving 9 bases unmatched. The CDR3 protein is CASSQDRTRGGDTQYF. In nucleotides, the CDR3 is TGCGCCAGCAGCCAAGATCGGACTAGGGGAGGGGATACGCAGTATTTT.

J is TRBJ2-2 and V is TRBV28; D remains ambiguous. The CDR3 runs to 13 residues. Germline assignment: CDR1 MDHEN and CDR2 SYDVKM. With 1 base removed from V and 6 bases from J, the gap between germline ends came to 6 bases. The CDR3 nucleotides are TGTGCCAGCAGTTTATTGGTCGCCGGGGAGCTGTTTTTT. This codes for CASSLLVAGELFF.

A word on this clone: This specimen includes other DNA sequences encoding the same CDR3. The chain carries TRBV15 and TRBJ2-3; D gene unclear. V was clipped by 0 bases and J by 4 bases, with 5 bases between them. There are 13 residues in the CDR3. Germline CDR1 reads LNHNV; CDR2 reads YYDKDF (reference sequence). The CDR3, as DNA: TGTGCCACCAGCAGAGATCCGGCAGATACGCAGTATTTT. Its translation: CATSRDPADTQYF.

The CDR3 spells CASSLQGHQGSGPGNTIYF. As DNA, the CDR3 is TGCGCCAGCAGCCTCCAAGGGCACCAGGGGTCTGGCCCTGGAAACACCATATATTTT. The chain is built from TRBV4-1 and TRBJ1-3; the D gene is possibly TRBD1 (6 bases). The germline V gene has CDR1 MGHRA and CDR2 YSYEKL. CDR3 size: 19 residues. V lost 4 bases to trimming and J lost 2 bases, with 24 bases between them.

The chain recombines TRBV7-7 with TRBJ2-2, with 7 bases matching TRBD2. This CDR3 is built from 17 residues. After removal of 6 bases from V and 1 base from J, the junction contained 11 bases not matched to a gene. Germline CDR1 and CDR2: SSHAT and FNYEAQ (reference sequence). As DNA, the CDR3 is TGTGCCAGCAGTCCTGCTGTTGGGAGGGGGAACACCGGGGAGCTGTTTTTT. It translates to CASSPAVGRGNTGELFF.

The V call is TRBV19, the J call TRBJ2-3, with TRBD1 as a possible D gene (6 bases). Germline V gene sequence: CDR1 LNHDA, CDR2 SQIVND (reference sequence). CDR3 length: 15 amino acids. Trimming stripped 5 bases from V and 2 bases from J, with 14 bases between. CDR3 amino acids: CASSLGALSTDTQYF. CDR3 nucleotide sequence: TGTGCCAGTAGTTTGGGGGCCCTTTCCACAGATACGCAGTATTTT.

This sequence joins TRBV7-9 and TRBJ2-5, with unresolved D. This CDR3 region has 15 residues. The germline CDR1 and CDR2 sequences are SEHNR and FQNEAQ (reference sequence). The germline V and J ends were trimmed by 0 bases and 1 base, with 9 bases remaining between them. The CDR3 protein is CASSLASGSQETQYF. As DNA, the CDR3 is TGTGCCAGCAGCTTAGCGTCAGGATCCCAAGAGACCCAGTACTTC.